The subject of this entry is one T cell receptor beta chain. Its antigen is currently not known. No much larger clone is present one base from it, and per-base qualities are unavailable. Donors were 39 systemically healthy Caucasian individuals from Russia aged 6 to 90 years. Around 9.7 milliliters of peripheral blood were collected from each donor into EDTA-treated Vacutainer tubes. PBMCs were isolated by Ficoll-Paque density-gradient centrifugation, with at least 7 million obtained per sample. Trizol reagent was used to extract total RNA from the PBMCs, yielding at least 5 micrograms per sample. For every donor, flow cytometry on a PBMC aliquot measured the percentage of naive CD45RAhigh/CD27high T cells. The data stem from a study of blood T cells in healthy people across ages (dated by TCRdb to between 2015 and 2016). As for the study more broadly: In model experiments, template switching captured roughly one uniquely barcoded TCR beta cDNA molecule for every two T cells. Using the same blood draw, the study looked at two additional independent replicas of 1 million unique cDNA reads for two donors, one aged 18 to 30 and the other aged 80 or older. To track age-related changes in TCR beta repertoire diversity, the study relied on deep sequencing normalized with unique cDNA molecular identifiers. The donors were divided into four age groups: young (average about 15 years), middle-aged (approximately 42), aged (62) and long-lived (around 80). Donors of different ages were randomly distributed across sequencing lanes to avoid experimental bias.

The receptor library was made with 5' RACE. Sequencing was performed on an Illumina HiSeq 2500. The second PCR ran for roughly 7 to 12 cycles and used a J-beta primer mix along with a sample-barcoded 5' primer. A template-switch 5' adaptor carrying 12 random nucleotides introduced a unique molecular identifier onto each TCR beta cDNA molecule. At least 2.5 million CDR3-containing paired-end reads were obtained from each sample. First-strand cDNA was synthesized from all RNA with the Mint cDNA synthesis kit, primed by a TRBC-specific oligonucleotide. Following uracil-DNA glycosylase treatment, a first 18-cycle PCR with universal primers M1SS and BC2_uni_R was performed on all cDNA. As for the original processing: For normalization, 1 million high-quality reads were randomly selected from each sample, with every read carrying a distinct molecular identifier. Reads sharing molecular identifiers were discarded rather than binned into consensus sequences. MiTCR, set to a Q25 quality threshold and the strictest error-elimination algorithm, was used for CDR3 identification, clonotype clustering and error correction. A nonparametric unseen species model with Euler transformation was used to estimate lower-bound total TCR beta diversity. TCRdb applied fastp at Q25 and MiXCR to the public reads, then kept only in-frame beta chains. Rows with one shared CDR3 protein collapse into an entry with the most common genes and DNA. TCRdb, not the original authors, processed these V and J calls. In this sample the table shows hundreds of thousands of distinct CDR3 sequences, about 53% of which occur a single time. Around 37% of the sample is taken by the ten largest.

The junction carries 11 bases between V and J, which are trimmed by 0 bases and 3 bases respectively. CDR1 ENHRY and CDR2 SYGVKD were looked up in the germline V gene. Including cysteine and phenylalanine, the CDR3 has 15 amino acids. Only the CDR3 part of the read is kept: 45 bases, read in frame from the first base. Beyond this particular receptor, the publication reports: As age increased, observed TCR beta diversity per million T cells dropped in a roughly linear way, and a significant reduction was already evident by age roughly 36. Compared with the aged group, the long-lived group had more naive CD4+ T cells, fewer expanded clones and increased TCR diversity, a pattern suggesting age selection. Donor CMV infection status was unknown, potentially confounding age-related changes in expanded clonotypes. Estimates of total diversity based on one million sequenced T cells were regarded as lower bounds and as underestimates. Since profiling was done on bulk unsorted PBMCs, naive and antigen-experienced compartments could not be conclusively compared. There was a strong correlation between observed TCR beta diversity and the percentage of naive T cells measured by flow cytometry.

This sequence originates from a man aged 55-75 years in good health. The sample comprised blood. The rearranged segments are TRBV10-3 and TRBJ1-2; possibly the D gene is TRBD1, per 6 matching bases. In nucleotide form, the sequence is TGTGCCATCAGTGAGTCGAGACAGGATGACTATGGCTACACCTTC. Translated, this is CAISESRQDDYGYTF.